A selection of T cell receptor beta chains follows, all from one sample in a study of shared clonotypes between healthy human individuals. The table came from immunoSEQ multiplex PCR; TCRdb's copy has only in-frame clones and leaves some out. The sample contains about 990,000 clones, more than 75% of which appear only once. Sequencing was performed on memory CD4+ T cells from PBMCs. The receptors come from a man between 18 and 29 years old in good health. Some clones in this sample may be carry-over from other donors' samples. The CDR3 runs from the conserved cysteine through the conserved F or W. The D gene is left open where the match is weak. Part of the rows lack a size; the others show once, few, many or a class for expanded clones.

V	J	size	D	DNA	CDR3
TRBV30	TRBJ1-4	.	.	TGTGCCTGCCAAGGGGTTGTAGGTGAAAAACTGTTTTTT	CACQGVVGEKLFF
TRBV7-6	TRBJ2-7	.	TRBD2	TGTGCCAGCAGCTTAGTGGGGACTAGCGAGGATAAGAGCCGTGAGCAGTACTTC	CASSLVGTSEDKSREQYF
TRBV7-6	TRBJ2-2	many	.	TGTGCCAGCAGCGTTCAGGGGGAGCTGTTTTTT	CASSVQGELFF
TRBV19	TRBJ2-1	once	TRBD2	TGTGCCAGTAAGGATTCCGGGACTAGCGGATACAATGAGCAGTTCTTC	CASKDSGTSGYNEQFF
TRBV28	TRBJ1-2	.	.	TGTGCCAGCAGTTTATTCGCACGGAACTATGGCTACACCTTC	CASSLFARNYGYTF
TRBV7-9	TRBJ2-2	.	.	TGTGCCAGCAGCCCCCGGGTTAGGGTTAACACCGGGGAGCTGTTTTTT	CASSPRVRVNTGELFF
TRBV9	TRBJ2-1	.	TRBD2	TGTGCCAGCCAAAGGCGGGAGGGCCGTAGGGAGGGCAATGAGCAGTTCTTC	CASQRREGRREGNEQFF
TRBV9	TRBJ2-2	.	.	TGTGCCAGCAGCGTAGCAGGTGGCAGGGGCGGCACCGGGGAGCTGTTTTTT	CASSVAGGRGGTGELFF
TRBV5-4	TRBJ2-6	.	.	TGTGCCAGCAGCTTAGGGGGGATCTCTGGGGCCAACGTCCTGACTTTC	CASSLGGISGANVLTF
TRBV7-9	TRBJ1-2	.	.	TGTGCCAGCAGCTTAGTTTCCGGTGTCTATGGCTACACCTTC	CASSLVSGVYGYTF
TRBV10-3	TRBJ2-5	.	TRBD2	TGTGCCCACGGGACTAGCGGGAGTAGAGAGACCCAGTACTTC	CAHGTSGSRETQYF
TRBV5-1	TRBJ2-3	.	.	TGCGCCAGCAGCTTTTCACCCACACCAGATACGCAGTATTTT	CASSFSPTPDTQYF
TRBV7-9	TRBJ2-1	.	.	TGTGCCAGCAGCTTAGACGGGGTTGAGCAGTTCTTC	CASSLDGVEQFF
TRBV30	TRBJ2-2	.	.	TGTGCCTGGACAGGTCCGAACACCGGGGAGCTGTTTTTT	CAWTGPNTGELFF
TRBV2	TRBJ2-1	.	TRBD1	TGTGCCAGCTCTACGGGACAGGGGGATTTCGATGAGCAGTTCTTC	CASSTGQGDFDEQFF
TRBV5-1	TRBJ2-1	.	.	TGCGCCAGCAGCTTGACAGGCGTCAATGAGCAGTTCTTC	CASSLTGVNEQFF
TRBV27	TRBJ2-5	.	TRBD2	TGTGCCAGCAGTAGAGGTAGCGGGACGGGGGAGACCCAGTACTTC	CASSRGSGTGETQYF
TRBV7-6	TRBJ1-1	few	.	TGTGCCAGCAGCTCGGGGACCCCAAACACTGAAGCTTTCTTT	CASSSGTPNTEAFF
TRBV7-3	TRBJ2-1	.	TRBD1	TGTGCCAGCAGCCCTCAGGGGGCTTCCTACAATGAGCAGTTCTTC	CASSPQGASYNEQFF
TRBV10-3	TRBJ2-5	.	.	TGTGCCACCCAGGGAGACCAAGAGACCCAGTACTTC	CATQGDQETQYF
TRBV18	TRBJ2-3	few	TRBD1	TGTGCCAGCTCACCGGGACAGGGCCGAGAGCGCGGCACAGATACGCAGTATTTT	CASSPGQGRERGTDTQYF
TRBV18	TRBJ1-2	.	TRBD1	TGTGCCAGCTCACCACAACAGGGGGGCTATAACTATGGCTACACCTTC	CASSPQQGGYNYGYTF
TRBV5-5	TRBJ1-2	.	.	TGTGCCAGCAGCTTGCAGTCTGCCCCGTTCCTGCCTCACTTC	CASSLQSAPFLPHF
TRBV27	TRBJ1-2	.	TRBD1	TGTGCCAGCAGTTTAACAGGGGCGGGCTATGGCTACACCTTC	CASSLTGAGYGYTF
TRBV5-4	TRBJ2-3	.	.	TGTGCCAGCAGCCCCCGGACGGCTTGGACTAGCACAGATACGCAGTATTTT	CASSPRTAWTSTDTQYF
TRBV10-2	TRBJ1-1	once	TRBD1	TGCGCCAGCAGTGGACGGGACAGGGGAATTCCTGAAGCTTTCTTT	CASSGRDRGIPEAFF
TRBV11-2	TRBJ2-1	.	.	TGTGCCAGCAGCTTACTTATCCTGAATGAGCAGTTCTTC	CASSLLILNEQFF
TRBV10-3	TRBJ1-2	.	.	TGTGCCATCAGTGAGTCGTTTGGTGGCTACACCTTC	CAISESFGGYTF
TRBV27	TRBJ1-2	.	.	TGTGCCAGCAGTTTCAGATCTAACTATGGCTACACCTTC	CASSFRSNYGYTF
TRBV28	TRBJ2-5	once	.	TGTGCCAGCTTACTTCAAGGGGAAGAGACCCAGTACTTC	CASLLQGEETQYF
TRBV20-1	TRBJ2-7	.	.	TGCAGTGCCGCGCAGGAAGGCGAGCAGTACTTC	CSAAQEGEQYF
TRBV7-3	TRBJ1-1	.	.	TGTGCCAGCAGCTTAACGGATTTAAACACTGAAGCTTTCTTT	CASSLTDLNTEAFF
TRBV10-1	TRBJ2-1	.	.	TGCGCCAGCAGTACCGGGGCCGCGCCCCATGAGCAGTTCTTC	CASSTGAAPHEQFF
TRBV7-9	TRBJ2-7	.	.	TGTGCCAGCAGCTTAGAATTGGCAGGGCACTACGAGCAGTACTTC	CASSLELAGHYEQYF
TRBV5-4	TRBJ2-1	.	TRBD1	TGTGCCAGCAGCTTGGGCGACAGGGCCGATGAGCAGTTCTTC	CASSLGDRADEQFF
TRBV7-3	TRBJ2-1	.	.	TGTGCCAGCAGCTTACTCCCCCCAGGGGACTCCTACAATGAGCAGTTCTTC	CASSLLPPGDSYNEQFF
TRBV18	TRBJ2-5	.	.	TGTGCCAGCTCGCCAGGGACCCAAGAGACCCAGTACTTC	CASSPGTQETQYF
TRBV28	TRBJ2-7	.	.	TGTGCCAGCAGTTTAGAGGGCGTCTCCTACGAGCAGTACTTC	CASSLEGVSYEQYF
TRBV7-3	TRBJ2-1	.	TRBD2	TGTGCCAGCAGTTCTCTAGCGGGAGTAGGTGAGCAGTTCTTC	CASSSLAGVGEQFF
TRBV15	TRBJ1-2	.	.	TGTGCCACCAGCGGCGGGGGTTATGGCTACACCTTC	CATSGGGYGYTF
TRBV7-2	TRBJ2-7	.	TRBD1	TGTGCCAGCAGCTTAGCACTGGGACAGGGGGCTAACGAGCAGTACTTC	CASSLALGQGANEQYF
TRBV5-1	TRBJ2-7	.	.	TGCGCCAGCAGCTTGGGAGGGGCAGGAAGCTCCTACGAGCAGTACTTC	CASSLGGAGSSYEQYF